The entry below describes one T cell receptor (beta chain). Its antigen is as yet unknown. Only in-frame clones appear in the TCRdb table, and some are missing; sequencing was by immunoSEQ multiplex PCR. This table has hundreds of thousands of clones, about nine tenths appearing once. The length of the CDR3 is 15 residues. The entry originates in a study of Ad26.COV2.S vaccination and SARS-CoV-2 variants. Treatment meaning: 15 to 20 received Ad26.COV2.S at low or high dose, single or two shots; 5 received placebo; per-sample allocation not given. Collection of samples fell on day 63 after the first vaccine or placebo injection. General study findings and limits: Greater spike-specific TCR breadth was seen in vaccine recipients than in placebo recipients. Non-spike TCR breadth did not differ much between vaccine and placebo recipients. The analyses of TCR breadth and depth may have understated the size of total T cell responses.

The TCR comes from a person aged 18-65 years who received the Ad26.COV2.S COVID-19 vaccine or a placebo. This specimen was peripheral blood, taken in a trial of Ad26.COV2.S vaccine versus placebo. The chain links TRBV21-1 to TRBJ1-6; TRBD1 is taken as the D call from the table, unchecked against the DNA. TRBV21-1 corresponds to a pseudogene. CDR3 sequence reads: CASSKYHRGDSPLHF. CDR3 coding DNA: TGTGCCAGCAGCAAATATCACAGGGGTGACTCACCCCTCCACTTT.